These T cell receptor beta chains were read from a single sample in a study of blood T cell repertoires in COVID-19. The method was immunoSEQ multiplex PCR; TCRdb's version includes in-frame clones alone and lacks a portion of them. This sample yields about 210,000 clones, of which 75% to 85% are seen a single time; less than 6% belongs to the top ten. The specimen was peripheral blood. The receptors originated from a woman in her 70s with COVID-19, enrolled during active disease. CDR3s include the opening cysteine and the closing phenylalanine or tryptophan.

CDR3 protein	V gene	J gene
CASSPRATGAGELFF	TRBV7-3	TRBJ2-2
CASSLLGLAVYDEQFF	TRBV7-2	TRBJ2-1
CASSLDRGGWGNSPLHF	TRBV28	TRBJ1-6
CASSQRSSGRSDTQYF	TRBV4-1	TRBJ2-3
CASSSRGANTEAFF	TRBV7-2	TRBJ1-1
CASSYTTGYGYTF	TRBV6-6	TRBJ1-2
CASMVGRQETQYF	TRBV28	TRBJ2-5
CAISVTGSAGNTIYF	TRBV10-3	TRBJ1-3
CASSYASRGISVSYGYTF	TRBV7-2	TRBJ1-2
CASSQGQGTTEAFF	TRBV4-3	TRBJ1-1
CASSVGGTGEKLFF	TRBV28	TRBJ1-4
CASSLERVGYEQYF	TRBV7-8	TRBJ2-7
CASSSTGNYGYTF	TRBV7-9	TRBJ1-2
CASSGDFLNTEAFF	TRBV25-1	TRBJ1-1
CASSYGGTDTQYF	TRBV7-2	TRBJ2-3
CVRTGTGRIHEQYF	TRBV30	TRBJ2-7
CATSDSRQGRQYEQYF	TRBV24-1	TRBJ2-7
CASSGKGLSGNTIYF	TRBV2	TRBJ1-3
CASTRALGYGYTF	TRBV6-5	TRBJ1-2
CASSLGGLGGSYTF	TRBV7-2	TRBJ1-2
CTSSLGGLLSYEQYF	TRBV1	TRBJ2-7
CASSDRGSYGYTF	TRBV6-2/TRBV6-3	TRBJ1-2
CASSLRAASGTGELFF	TRBV5-8	NA
CASSLGGKLYEQYF	TRBV7-2	TRBJ2-7